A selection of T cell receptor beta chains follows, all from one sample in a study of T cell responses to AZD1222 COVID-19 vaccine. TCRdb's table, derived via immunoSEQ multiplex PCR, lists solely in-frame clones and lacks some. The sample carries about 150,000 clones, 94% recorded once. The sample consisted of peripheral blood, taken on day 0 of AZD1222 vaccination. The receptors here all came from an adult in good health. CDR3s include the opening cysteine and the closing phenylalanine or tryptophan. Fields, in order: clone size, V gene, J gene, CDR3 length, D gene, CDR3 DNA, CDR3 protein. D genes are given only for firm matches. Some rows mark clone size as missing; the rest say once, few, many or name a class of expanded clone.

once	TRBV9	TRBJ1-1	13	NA	TGTGCCAGCAGCGTAGAGAGTGAGGCTGAAGCTTTCTTT	CASSVESEAEAFF
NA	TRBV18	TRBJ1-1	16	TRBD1	TGTGCCAGCTCTCTCGACCACAGGGGATTGAACACTGAAGCTTTCTTT	CASSLDHRGLNTEAFF
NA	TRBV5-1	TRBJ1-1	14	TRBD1	TGCGCCAGCAGCTTGCAGGGGGGGAACACTGAAGCTTTCTTT	CASSLQGGNTEAFF
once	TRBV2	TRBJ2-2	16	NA	TGTGCCAGCATACGGCAGGGGGGCGCGAACACCGGGGAGCTGTTTTTT	CASIRQGGANTGELFF
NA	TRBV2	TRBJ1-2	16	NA	TGTGCCGGGGAGGTATCGGTCAGGGGATCGAACTATGGCTACACCTTC	CAGEVSVRGSNYGYTF
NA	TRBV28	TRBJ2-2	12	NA	TGTGCCAGCAGTTTGGACACCGGGGAGCTGTTTTTT	CASSLDTGELFF
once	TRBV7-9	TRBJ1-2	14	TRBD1	TGTGCCAGCAGTACACCAGGGGGTGACTATGGCTACACCTTC	CASSTPGGDYGYTF
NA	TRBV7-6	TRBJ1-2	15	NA	TGTGCCAGCAGCCGCTTTATAAGGACTAACTATGGCTACACCTTC	CASSRFIRTNYGYTF
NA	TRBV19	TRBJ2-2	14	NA	TGTGCCAGTTCGGAACAGCCTCCGGGGAGGGAGCTGTTTTTT	CASSEQPPGRELFF
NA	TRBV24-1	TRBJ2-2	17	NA	TGTGCCACCAGTGATTTCTCGGGGGTTCCGAACACCGGGGAGCTGTTTTTT	CATSDFSGVPNTGELFF
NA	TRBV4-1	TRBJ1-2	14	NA	TGCGCCAGCAGCCAAGGACGGGCAATCTATGGCTACACCTTC	CASSQGRAIYGYTF
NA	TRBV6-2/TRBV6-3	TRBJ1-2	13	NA	TGTGCCAGCAGTTACGGGGGAACCTATGGCTACACCTTC	CASSYGGTYGYTF
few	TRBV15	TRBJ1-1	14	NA	TGTGCCACCAGCAGAGAGGCTTGGGGAGGGATGGCTTTCTTT	CATSREAWGGMAFF
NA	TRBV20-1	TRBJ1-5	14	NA	TGCAGTGCTAGTGAGAGTAATAGCAATCAGCCCCAGCATTTT	CSASESNSNQPQHF
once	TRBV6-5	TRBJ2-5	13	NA	TGTGCCAGCAAAGGGGCTGCGGGGGAGACCCAGTACTTC	CASKGAAGETQYF
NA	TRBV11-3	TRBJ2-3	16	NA	TGTGCCAGCAGCGCGGGGACGGACGCTAGCACAGATACGCAGTATTTT	CASSAGTDASTDTQYF
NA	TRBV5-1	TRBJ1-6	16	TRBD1	TGCGCCAGCAGCTTGAGGGGACAGGGAGAAGGTTCACCCCTCCACTTT	CASSLRGQGEGSPLHF
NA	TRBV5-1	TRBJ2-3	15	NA	TGCGCCAGCAGCTTGGAGGTGGGGTACACAGATACGCAGTATTTT	CASSLEVGYTDTQYF
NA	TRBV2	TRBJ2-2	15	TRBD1	TGTGCCAGCATGATGGACAGGGCAAACACCGGGGAGCTGTTTTTT	CASMMDRANTGELFF
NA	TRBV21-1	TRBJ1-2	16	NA	TGTGCCAGCAGCAAAACAAAACGTTCAGGGGACTATGGCTACACCTTC	CASSKTKRSGDYGYTF
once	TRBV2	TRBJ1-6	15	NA	TGTGCCAGCAGGAGAGAGAGCTCCTATAATTCACCCCTCCACTTT	CASRRESSYNSPLHF
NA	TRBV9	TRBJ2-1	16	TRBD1	TGTGCCAGCAGCGTACCCTGGGGACAGGGACCGTATGAGCAGTTCTTC	CASSVPWGQGPYEQFF
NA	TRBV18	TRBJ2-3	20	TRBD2	TGTGCCAGCTCACCCCCGACCGGGACTAGCGCAACCTGGGGCACAGATACGCAGTATTTT	CASSPPTGTSATWGTDTQYF
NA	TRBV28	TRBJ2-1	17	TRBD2	TGTGCCAGCAGTCGTCCCGGGACTAGATTAGGGTACAATGAGCAGTTCTTC	CASSRPGTRLGYNEQFF
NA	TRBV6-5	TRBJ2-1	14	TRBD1	TGTGCCAGCAGACAAGAGGGGGCTGGCGATGAGCAGTTCTTC	CASRQEGAGDEQFF
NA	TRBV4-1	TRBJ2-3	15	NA	TGCGCCAGCAGCCAAGTTGGCAGGGGATCAGATACGCAGTATTTT	CASSQVGRGSDTQYF
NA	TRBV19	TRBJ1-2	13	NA	TGTGCCAGTAGTCTGGTTTATAACTATGGCTACACCTTC	CASSLVYNYGYTF
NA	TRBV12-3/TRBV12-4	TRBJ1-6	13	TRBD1	TGTGCCAGCAGTCAAACAGGGGTATCACCCCTCCACTTT	CASSQTGVSPLHF
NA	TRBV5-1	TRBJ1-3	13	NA	TGCGCCAGCAGCCTCGGGTCGCCAGACACCATATATTTT	CASSLGSPDTIYF
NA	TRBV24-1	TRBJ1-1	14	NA	TGTGCCACCAGTGAGGGGGCGCGGAACACTGAAGCTTTCTTT	CATSEGARNTEAFF
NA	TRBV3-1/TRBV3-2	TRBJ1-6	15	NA	TGTGCCAGCAGCCAAGGGGGCGCGGGAAATTCACCCCTCCACTTT	CASSQGGAGNSPLHF
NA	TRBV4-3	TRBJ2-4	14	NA	TGCGCCAGCAGCCCGGGACTAGCCAAAAACATTCAGTACTTC	CASSPGLAKNIQYF
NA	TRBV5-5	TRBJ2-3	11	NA	TGTGCCAGCACAAACGGGGGTACGCAGTATTTT	CASTNGGTQYF
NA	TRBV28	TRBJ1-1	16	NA	TGTGCCAGCAGTTTAGGTCCGGCAATTATGAACACTGAAGCTTTCTTT	CASSLGPAIMNTEAFF
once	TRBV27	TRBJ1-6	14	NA	TGTGCCACGGGGGCGGGTTCCTATAATTCACCCCTCCACTTT	CATGAGSYNSPLHF
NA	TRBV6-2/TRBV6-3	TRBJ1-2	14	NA	TGTGCCAGCAGCTCTCCCTACAGGTACTATGGCTACACCTTC	CASSSPYRYYGYTF
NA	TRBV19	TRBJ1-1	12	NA	TGTGCCAGTAGCTTGGGGGCAACTGAAGCTTTCTTT	CASSLGATEAFF
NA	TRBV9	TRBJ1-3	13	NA	TGTGCCAGCAGCGTAGTTCTTGGGGGAACCATATATTTT	CASSVVLGGTIYF
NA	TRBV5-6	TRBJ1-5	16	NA	TGTGCCAGCAGCTTGGTTGGGGGCAGGGTCCATCAGCCCCAGCATTTT	CASSLVGGRVHQPQHF
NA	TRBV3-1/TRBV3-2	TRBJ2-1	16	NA	TGTGCCAGCAGCCAACCGGGGACCACCTCCTACAATGAGCAGTTCTTC	CASSQPGTTSYNEQFF
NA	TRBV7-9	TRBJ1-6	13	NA	TGTGCCAGCAGCTCCACCAATAATTCACCCCTCCACTTT	CASSSTNNSPLHF
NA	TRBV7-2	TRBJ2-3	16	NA	TGTGCCAGCAGTCAGCCCGGGCGGGAAGCCACAGATACGCAGTATTTT	CASSQPGREATDTQYF
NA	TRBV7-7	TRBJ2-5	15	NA	TGTGCCAGCAGCTTAGGAGCACGGTTAGAAGAGACCCAGTACTTC	CASSLGARLEETQYF
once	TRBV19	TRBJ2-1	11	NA	TGTGCCAGTTCTAGCAACGATGAGCAGTTCTTC	CASSSNDEQFF